These 17 T cell receptor beta chains share one sample of origin, sequenced in a study of circulating CD8 cells and anti-PD-1 response in melanoma. The QIAseq Immune Repertoire TCR panel built the libraries from about 16 ng of total RNA. Each CDR3 protein gets one entry after TCRdb re-called the reads with MiXCR. The table lists about 220 distinct CDR3 sequences, about 5.1% of them singletons. Live CD3+CD8+TCRalphabeta+ cells were sorted into four subsets by PD-1 and/or TIGIT. This specimen was CD8+ T cells from PBMCs, taken at baseline or after one month of anti-PD-1 therapy (not recorded which). The receptors here all came from a human donor with melanoma.

Remarks on this clonotype: The missing conserved phenylalanine or tryptophan at the end of this CDR3 makes a read error likely. The chain couples TRBV2 to TRBJ1-1; D uncertain. V was clipped by 1 base and J by 8 bases, with 8 bases between them. Germline CDR1 and CDR2: SNHLY and FYNNEI. CDR3 length: 12 residues. Here the CDR3 DNA reads TGTGCCAGCAGTGAAGGCAAGGGCGAAGCTTTCCTT. The encoded protein is CASSEGKGEAFL.

By proportion, this clonotype is large. J is TRBJ2-2 and V is TRBV6-1; weak D call: TRBD2 (6 bases). The V and J ends lost 8 bases and 6 bases respectively, with 7 bases between them. This CDR3 has 11 amino acids. Germline-derived CDR1 and CDR2 are MNHNS and SASEGT. CDR3 in DNA: TGTGCCAGCGGCGGGGCCGGGGAGCTGTTTTTT. Protein: CASGGAGELFF.

By share of the sample, this clonotype is large. This chain uses TRBV27 with TRBJ2-1; D uncertain. V lost 4 bases, J lost 3 bases, and 7 bases lay in between. Germline V gene sequence: CDR1 MNHEY, CDR2 SMNVEV (reference sequence). The CDR3 spans 13 residues. The DNA for the CDR3 is TGTGCCAGCAGTTACGCGGTCTACAATGAGCAGTTCTTC. Amino acids: CASSYAVYNEQFF.

By sample share, this clonotype is large. The chain uses TRBV19 and TRBJ1-1; TRBD1 matches 7 bases. CDR1 and CDR2 (germline): LNHDA, SQIVND (reference sequence). J gave up 3 bases and V 7 bases, and 14 bases lay outside the gene matches. This CDR3 contains 16 residues. In nucleotides, the CDR3 is TGTGCCAGTAAATCCTGGGAGGGGGCCCCGGACACTGAAGCTTTCTTT. Translating gives CASKSWEGAPDTEAFF.

By frequency in the sample, this clonotype is medium-sized. The J gene is TRBJ2-3, the V gene TRBV5-1; D perhaps matches TRBD2 (5 bases). The CDR3 is 12 residues long. V was cut by 2 bases and J by 5 bases, with 6 bases left in between. The V gene's germline CDR1 is SGHRS and CDR2 YFSETQ. CDR3 sequence: CASSLGGDTQYF. CDR3 sequence (DNA): TGCGCCAGCAGCTTAGGAGGAGATACGCAGTATTTT. Combining the CDR3 with reference TRBV5-1 and TRBJ2-3 gives the whole variable domain KAGVTQTPRYLIKTRGQQVTLSCSPISGHRSVSWYQQTPGQGLQFLFEYFSETQRNKGNFPGRFSGRQFSNSRSEMNVSTLELGDSALYLCASSLGGDTQYFGPGTRLTVL.

By frequency in the sample, this clonotype is hyperexpanded (1% or more). The rearrangement uses TRBV7-3 and TRBJ2-3; 11 positions match TRBD2. V trimming: 0 bases; J trimming: 6 bases; junction bases outside the gene matches: 2. The CDR3 consists of 15 residues. In germline, CDR1 is SGHTA, CDR2 FQGTGA. This CDR3 is CASSLTPSGGDTQYF. CDR3 DNA: TGTGCCAGCAGCTTAACCCCTAGCGGGGGGGATACGCAGTATTTT.

This clonotype is medium-sized. V usage is TRBV5-4 and J usage is TRBJ1-2; D ambiguous. The V gene lost 3 bases and the J gene lost 2 bases, with 11 bases spanning the gap. This CDR3 has 14 residues. From germline, CDR1 is SGHNT and CDR2 YYREEE (reference sequence). CDR3 sequence: CASSWKQQNYGYTF. The CDR3 DNA reads as TGTGCCAGCAGCTGGAAACAACAGAACTATGGCTACACCTTC.

By share, this clonotype ranks as medium-sized. V usage is TRBV6-4 and J usage is TRBJ2-3, with D perhaps matching TRBD2 (5 bases). Deletions cut 2 bases from V and 4 bases from J, with 16 bases between. Germline assignment: CDR1 MRHNA and CDR2 SNTAGT. The CDR3 length is 16 residues. CDR3 sequence: CASSDTPGQAADTQYF. The CDR3 nucleotides are TGTGCCAGCAGTGACACCCCCGGCCAAGCGGCAGATACGCAGTATTTT.

Judged by abundance, this clonotype is medium-sized. This chain connects TRBV30 to TRBJ1-6; D is unclear. This CDR3 has 14 residues. Germline assignment: CDR1 GTSNPN and CDR2 SVGIG (reference sequence). The V end lost 4 bases, the J end lost 7 bases, and 14 bases lay between the germline ends. CDR3: CAWNPGWRNSPLHF. CDR3 nucleotide sequence: TGTGCCTGGAACCCGGGGTGGCGGAATTCACCCCTCCACTTT.

This clonotype ranks as medium-sized. This chain joins TRBV20-1 and TRBJ2-7; the D is unclear. The CDR3 loop spans 14 amino acids. The germline gives CDR1 DFQATT, CDR2 SNEGSKA (reference sequence). V was pared by 0 bases and J by 3 bases, with 12 bases between. Here the CDR3 DNA reads TGCAGTGCTAGAGATTCGGCCGGAAACTACGAGCAGTACTTC. It yields the protein CSARDSAGNYEQYF.

This clonotype is large within its sample. CDR3 sequence (DNA): TGTGCCAGCAGCTTATGGGGGTCTCCCCCCCTAAACGAGCAGTACTTC. This encodes CASSLWGSPPLNEQYF. The chain has TRBV7-6 and TRBJ2-7, with D possibly called TRBD1 or TRBD2 (5 bases each). The CDR3 has 16 amino acids. V was trimmed by 2 bases and J by 5 bases, leaving 19 bases between them. From germline, CDR1 is SGHVS and CDR2 FNYEAQ.

This clonotype is termed medium-sized. The gene calls are TRBV30 and TRBJ2-7, with 8 positions matching TRBD1. The V gene's germline CDR1 is GTSNPN and CDR2 SVGIG (reference sequence). V lost 4 bases and J lost 0; bases outside the gene matches: 8. The CDR3 is made up of 15 amino acids. The CDR3 protein is CAWKGQEAGSYEQYF. CDR3 coding DNA: TGTGCCTGGAAGGGACAGGAGGCAGGCTCCTACGAGCAGTACTTC.

This clonotype is medium-sized (0.01 to 0.1%) in the sample. The chain links TRBV12-3 or TRBV12-4 to TRBJ2-1; maybe TRBD2 (6 bases). This CDR3 is built from 18 residues. Trimming cost V 5 bases and J 4 bases, with 24 bases left between them. This CDR3 is CASSPDPSTGEWYNEQFF. The CDR3 DNA reads TGTGCCAGCAGTCCTGACCCTTCGACGGGGGAATGGTACAATGAGCAGTTCTTC.

In its sample, this clonotype is large (0.1 to 1%). This chain uses TRBV25-1 with TRBJ2-1; 7 bases agree with TRBD1. The CDR3 sequence is 15 residues long. Germline CDR1 reads MGHDK; CDR2 reads SYGVNS. After removal of 7 bases from V and 4 bases from J, the junction contained 10 bases not matched to a gene. The CDR3 here is CASTSPGQLYNEQFF. The DNA for the CDR3 is TGTGCCAGCACCTCACCGGGACAGTTGTACAATGAGCAGTTCTTC.

About this clonotype: Since a much larger clone is just one base distant, this may be a read error. The rearrangement joins TRBV19 to TRBJ1-5; D might be TRBD1 (5 bases). The CDR3 extends over 14 amino acids. The germline V and J ends were trimmed by 8 bases and 4 bases, with 15 bases remaining between them. Germline V gene sequence: CDR1 LNHDA, CDR2 SQIVND (reference sequence). The CDR3 sequence: CASGAGNGNQPQHF. DNA for the CDR3: TGTGCCAGTGGGGCAGGGAATGGGAATCAGCCCCAGCATTTT.

By share of the sample, this clonotype is large. V gene TRBV7-2 combines with J gene TRBJ2-5; D is unresolved. Per the germline V gene, CDR1 is SGHTA and CDR2 is FQGNSA. The length of the CDR3 is 12 residues. Deletions cut 1 base from V and 7 bases from J, with 7 bases between. The CDR3 DNA reads TGTGCCAGCAGCTTAGACGCTGTGACCCAGTACTTC. It encodes CASSLDAVTQYF. Filled out from reference TRBV7-2 and TRBJ2-5, the complete variable domain reads GAGVSQSPSNKVTEKGKDVELRCDPISGHTALYWYRQSLGQGLEFLIYFQGNSAPDKSGLPSDRFSAERTGGSVSTLTIQRTQQEDSAVYLCASSLDAVTQYFGPGTRLLVL.

This clonotype is classed as large. This chain connects TRBV2 to TRBJ1-3; D is unresolved. Trimming cost V 3 bases and J 0 bases, with 6 bases left between them. Per the germline V gene, CDR1 is SNHLY and CDR2 is FYNNEI. The CDR3 sequence is 14 residues long. The CDR3: CASSDDLSGNTIYF. In DNA, the CDR3 is TGTGCCAGCAGTGACGACCTCTCTGGAAACACCATATATTTT.